Below are 17 T cell receptor beta chains sequenced from a single sample in a study of cytomegalovirus exposure and HLA in healthy donors. The PCR made use of 60 Vbeta and 13 Jbeta primers. Sequenced by immunoSEQ multiplex PCR; TCRdb stores in-frame clones only, minus some. The sample includes fewer than 150,000 clones. The sequenced sample consisted of PBMCs. Every receptor here comes from a woman aged 60-70 years in good health and CMV-seronegative.

The chain employs TRBV5-1 and TRBJ2-1, with TRBD2 identical over 10 bases. Germline CDR1 SGHRS, CDR2 YFSETQ. The CDR3 runs 15 residues. The V and J ends lost 4 bases and 3 bases, in that order; junction bases with no gene match: 4. CDR3 DNA: TGCGCCAGCAGCCCTACTAGCGGGAACTACAATGAGCAGTTCTTC. It translates to CASSPTSGNYNEQFF. Together with reference TRBV5-1 and TRBJ2-1, the CDR3 gives the full variable domain: KAGVTQTPRYLIKTRGQQVTLSCSPISGHRSVSWYQQTPGQGLQFLFEYFSETQRNKGNFPGRFSGRQFSNSRSEMNVSTLELGDSALYLCASSPTSGNYNEQFFGPGTRLTVL.

The V call is TRBV27, the J call TRBJ2-5; D is possibly TRBD2 (5 bases). V lost 6 bases and J lost 2, with 13 bases in between. The CDR3 is 14 amino acids. Looked up from germline, CDR1 is MNHEY and CDR2 is SMNVEV (reference sequence). CDR3: CASSPRWEQETQYF. The CDR3 nucleotides are TGTGCCAGCAGCCCGCGGTGGGAGCAAGAGACCCAGTACTTC.

V gene TRBV5-4 combines with J gene TRBJ1-1; 10 bases agree with TRBD1. Trimming at V came to 4 bases and at J to 3 bases, leaving 3 bases not matched to a gene. Looked up from germline, CDR1 is SGHNT and CDR2 is YYREEE (reference sequence). CDR3 length: 14 residues. CDR3 nucleotides: TGTGCCAGCAGCCCGGGACAGGGGTACACTGAAGCTTTCTTT. Translated: CASSPGQGYTEAFF. The full variable domain, rest sourced from reference TRBV5-4 and TRBJ1-1, is ETGVTQSPTHLIKTRGQQVTLRCSSQSGHNTVSWYQQALGQGPQFIFQYYREEENGRGNFPPRFSGLQFPNYSSELNVNALELDDSALYLCASSPGQGYTEAFFGQGTRLTVV.

The rearrangement uses TRBV7-9 and TRBJ1-1; TRBD1 might be the D (6 bases). From germline, CDR1 is SEHNR and CDR2 FQNEAQ (reference sequence). This CDR3 spans 16 amino acids. The ends were cut back, 9 bases at V and 1 base at J, with 21 bases in the middle. The CDR3 loop is CASGAVAGAQNTEAFF. The CDR3 DNA reads TGTGCCAGTGGGGCGGTGGCAGGGGCCCAGAACACTGAAGCTTTCTTT. The entire variable domain, with the rest obtained from reference TRBV7-9 and TRBJ1-1, is as follows: DTGVSQNPRHKITKRGQNVTFRCDPISEHNRLYWYRQTLGQGPEFLTYFQNEAQLEKSRLLSDRFSAERPKGSFSTLEIQRTEQGDSAMYLCASGAVAGAQNTEAFFGQGTRLTVV.

The chain carries TRBV18 and TRBJ2-1, with D perhaps matching TRBD2 (5 bases). The CDR3 runs 19 residues. The ends were cut back, 4 bases at V and 6 bases at J, with 28 bases in the middle. In germline, CDR1 is KGHSH, CDR2 LQKENI. CDR3 coding DNA: TGTGCCAGCTCACGAAGCCGGTACCTCGGCCGGGAAAGCCGCAATGAGCAGTTCTTC. Protein sequence: CASSRSRYLGRESRNEQFF.

The chain is built from TRBV18 and TRBJ1-5; D is perhaps TRBD1 (6 bases). CDR3 length equals 15 residues. V lost 3 bases, J lost 2 bases, and 11 bases lay in between. The germline CDR1 and CDR2 sequences are KGHSH and LQKENI. For the CDR3, the DNA is TGTGCCAGCTCACCTGGGGGCTCGGGCAATCAGCCCCAGCATTTT. Its protein is CASSPGGSGNQPQHF.

The chain recombines TRBV13 with TRBJ2-7, with unresolved D. V was shortened by 8 bases and J by 5 bases, with 16 bases between the two germline ends. This CDR3 has 13 amino acids. The germline V gene has CDR1 PRHDT and CDR2 FYEKMQ (reference sequence). Here the CDR3 reads CASELSSSNEQYF. CDR3 sequence (DNA): TGTGCCAGCGAGCTGTCTAGTTCTAACGAGCAGTACTTC.

The chain combines TRBV2 with TRBJ1-5; no reliable D call. The CDR3 sequence is 14 residues long. V lost 2 bases, J lost 4 bases, and 9 bases lay in between. CDR1 and CDR2 from the germline V gene are SNHLY and FYNNEI. CDR3 sequence reads: CASSEWRINQPQHF. DNA for the CDR3: TGTGCCAGCAGTGAATGGCGGATTAATCAGCCCCAGCATTTT.

V and J are TRBV29-1 and TRBJ2-2; perhaps TRBD1 as D (5 bases). The V end lost 6 bases, the J end lost 5 bases, and 19 bases lay between the germline ends. Germline CDR1 and CDR2: SQVTM and ANQGSEA. CDR3 length: 15 amino acids. The CDR3 is CSVGRGNLGTGELFF. CDR3 coding DNA: TGCAGCGTGGGTAGGGGTAACCTCGGGACCGGGGAGCTGTTTTTT.

This chain connects TRBV5-1 to TRBJ2-5; 14 nucleotides match TRBD2. Germline CDR1 SGHRS, CDR2 YFSETQ. V dropped 0 bases and J dropped 6; count of bases not matched to a gene: 4. The CDR3 is made up of 16 amino acids. The CDR3: CASSLAGTSGSQTQYF. CDR3 coding DNA: TGCGCCAGCAGCTTGGCCGGGACTAGCGGGAGTCAGACCCAGTACTTC.

This chain uses TRBV7-9 with TRBJ2-1; 8 positions match TRBD1. Trimming at V came to 5 bases and at J to 12 bases, leaving 12 bases not matched to a gene. The CDR3 sequence is 14 residues long. Germline V gives CDR1 SEHNR, CDR2 FQNEAQ (reference sequence). CDR3 loop: CASSHRDRQMRQFF. The CDR3 DNA follows: TGTGCCAGCAGCCATAGGGACAGGCAAATGAGGCAGTTCTTC.

The rearrangement joins TRBV5-4 to TRBJ2-4; tentatively, D is TRBD1 (7 bases). The CDR3 has 16 amino acids. V lost 3 bases and J lost 0, with 13 bases in between. The germline gives CDR1 SGHNT, CDR2 YYREEE (reference sequence). The CDR3 protein is CASSSAGQLAKNIQYF. The CDR3 region has the DNA TGTGCCAGCAGCTCCGCGGGACAGCTAGCCAAAAACATTCAGTACTTC.

V gene TRBV4-1 combines with J gene TRBJ2-1, with 9 positions matching TRBD1. Trimming at V came to 0 bases and at J to 5 bases, leaving 5 bases not matched to a gene. CDR1 MGHRA and CDR2 YSYEKL come from the germline V gene. CDR3 size: 16 residues. This CDR3 is CASSQDNRGPDNEQFF. The CDR3 region has the DNA TGCGCCAGCAGCCAAGATAACAGGGGGCCTGACAATGAGCAGTTCTTC.

This chain links TRBV28 with TRBJ2-2; TRBD1 aligns across 7 bases. The CDR3 runs to 15 residues. The germline CDR1 and CDR2 sequences are MDHEN and SYDVKM. J was trimmed by 3 bases and V by 5 bases; bases with no gene match: 6. In nucleotides, the CDR3 is TGTGCCAGCAGTATCCCCGACAGGGACACCGGGGAGCTGTTTTTT. Its protein is CASSIPDRDTGELFF.

The V and J genes are TRBV10-2 and TRBJ1-2, with unresolved D. V was cut by 2 bases and J by 2 bases, with 12 bases left in between. The CDR3 covers 15 residues. Germline V gene data show CDR1 as WSHSY and CDR2 as SAAADI. CDR3 loop: CASSERAAGNYGYTF. The DNA of the CDR3 is TGCGCCAGCAGTGAGAGGGCCGCGGGAAACTATGGCTACACCTTC.

Turning to this clone: Other nucleotide sequences from this sample produce the same CDR3. The gene calls are TRBV5-1 and TRBJ1-5; D ambiguous. The germline CDR1 and CDR2 sequences are SGHRS and YFSETQ. The V gene lost 4 bases and the J gene lost 4 bases, with 9 bases spanning the gap. This CDR3 has 13 amino acids. The CDR3, as DNA: TGCGCCAGCAGCCTGGTCCCTAATCAGCCCCAGCATTTT. This encodes CASSLVPNQPQHF.

The chain recombines TRBV13 with TRBJ2-3; D is uncertain. CDR3 length equals 9 residues. V was pared by 10 bases and J by 7 bases, with 6 bases between. Germline V gene sequence: CDR1 PRHDT, CDR2 FYEKMQ (reference sequence). The CDR3: CATYHTQYF. CDR3 sequence (DNA): TGTGCCACCTACCATACGCAGTATTTT.